Listed below are T cell receptor beta chains from one sample, sequenced in a study of B cell selection in AIRE deficiency. Only in-frame clones appear in the TCRdb table, and some are missing; sequencing was by immunoSEQ multiplex PCR. The table records about 25,000 clones, around 97% of them present only once. Source material: conventional CD4+ T cells sorted from PBMCs. The receptors derive from a human donor with AIRE deficiency. Both conserved end residues are part of each CDR3. D genes are given only for firm matches. Clone size appears in some rows only: once, few, many, or a class for an expanded clone.

>-|TRBJ2-3|TRBV29-1|-
CSSGPDTQYF
TGCAGCAGCGGCCCAGATACGCAGTATTTT
>TRBD1|TRBJ2-1|TRBV15|-
CATSPRDRGFGEQFF
TGTGCCACCAGCCCCCGGGACAGGGGTTTCGGTGAGCAGTTCTTC
>-|TRBJ2-1|TRBV14|-
CASSQGIDYNEQFF
TGTGCCAGCAGCCAAGGGATCGACTACAATGAGCAGTTCTTC
>-|TRBJ2-7|TRBV15|-
CATSRDGGQGDYEQYF
TGTGCCACCAGCAGAGATGGCGGGCAGGGCGACTACGAGCAGTACTTC
>-|TRBJ1-5|TRBV27|-
CASSFRGESNQPQHF
TGTGCCAGCAGTTTTAGGGGCGAGAGCAATCAGCCCCAGCATTTT
>TRBD1|TRBJ1-3|TRBV28|-
CASMPLRQGLGNTIYF
TGTGCCAGCATGCCCCTCCGACAGGGACTTGGAAACACCATATATTTT
>TRBD2|TRBJ2-3|TRBV9|-
CASSVSPPREGPDTQYF
TGTGCCAGCAGCGTTTCCCCCCCGCGGGAGGGCCCAGATACGCAGTATTTT
>TRBD1|TRBJ2-1|TRBV28|-
CASSPFAGQGYNEQFF
TGTGCCAGCAGTCCATTTGCGGGACAGGGCTACAATGAGCAGTTCTTC
>-|TRBJ1-4|TRBV15|-
CATSRAGAGEEKLFF
TGTGCCACCAGCAGAGCCGGGGCAGGGGAAGAAAAACTGTTTTTT
>TRBD1|TRBJ2-7|TRBV11-2|-
CASSLAGQGAYEQYF
TGTGCCAGCAGCTTAGCGGGACAGGGGGCCTACGAGCAGTACTTC
>-|TRBJ2-1|TRBV19|-
CASSKGHFSGQSSYNEQFF
TGTGCCAGTAGTAAGGGACATTTCTCGGGCCAAAGCTCCTACAATGAGCAGTTCTTC
>TRBD1|TRBJ1-5|TRBV29-1|-
CSVGQGLNQPQHF
TGCAGCGTGGGACAGGGATTGAATCAGCCCCAGCATTTT
>TRBD2|TRBJ2-3|TRBV11-3|-
CASSSGLAGVAQYF
TGTGCCAGCAGCTCCGGACTAGCGGGAGTTGCGCAGTATTTT
>-|TRBJ2-7|TRBV5-1|-
CASRPAHIQSYEQYF
TGCGCCAGCAGACCCGCCCATATCCAGTCCTACGAGCAGTACTTC
>-|TRBJ2-1|TRBV5-1|once
CASSDRTGVAYNEQFF
TGCGCCAGCAGCGACCGGACTGGTGTTGCCTACAATGAGCAGTTCTTC
>TRBD1|TRBJ1-5|TRBV6-1|-
CASSLNTGTGGSQHF
TGTGCCAGCAGCCTGAATACCGGGACAGGGGGCTCCCAGCATTTT